This is a list of T cell receptor beta chains from one sample in a study of cytomegalovirus exposure and HLA in healthy donors. Data came from immunoSEQ multiplex PCR; TCRdb stores just in-frame clones and leaves some out. This table has about 120,000 clones, approximately 76% appearing once. Sequences were obtained from PBMCs. The source of these receptors is a man in his 60s in good health and CMV-seropositive. The CDR3 runs from the conserved cysteine through the conserved F or W. The D gene is left open where the match is weak. Rows may omit the clone size; those that give it use once, few, many or a size class.

TRBJ1-1 TRBV6-5 . . TGTGCCAGCAGTTACCTCGGAGGGAACACTGAAGCTTTCTTT CASSYLGGNTEAFF
TRBJ2-7 TRBV19 . . TGTGCCAGTAGTATAGGAGGGAACCGGGAGCAGTACTTC CASSIGGNREQYF
TRBJ1-1 TRBV7-9 . . TGTGCCAGCAGCTTAGGTGGGGGGACCGAAGCTTTCTTT CASSLGGGTEAFF
TRBJ1-3 TRBV30 . . TGTGCCTGGAGTGGAGACTCTGGAAACACCATATATTTT CAWSGDSGNTIYF
TRBJ1-1 TRBV25-1 . . TGTGCCAGCAGTGCGGGTTCTGGGGTTAGGGGTCGGAATGAAGCTTTCTTT CASSAGSGVRGRNEAFF
TRBJ1-2 TRBV6-1 TRBD1 . TGTGCCAGCACCCAAGACGGACAGGCTAACTATGGCTACACCTTC CASTQDGQANYGYTF
TRBJ2-5 TRBV9 TRBD2 . TGTGCCAGCAGCCGGCACTTAGCGGGAGGGGGGGAGACCCAGTACTTC CASSRHLAGGGETQYF
TRBJ2-7 TRBV30 TRBD2 . TGTGCCTGGAGTCCTCGCTGGACTAGCGGGAATTACGAGCAGTACTTC CAWSPRWTSGNYEQYF
TRBJ1-2 TRBV30 . . TGTGCCTGGATGATAGCCAGAGGCTACACCTTC CAWMIARGYTF
TRBJ2-3 TRBV18 TRBD2 few TGTGCCAGCTCACCTACGACTAGCGGGAGCACAGATACGCAGTATTTT CASSPTTSGSTDTQYF
TRBJ2-7 TRBV28 TRBD1 few TGTGCCAGCGGGGGGACAGGGCGGTCATCCGAGCAGTACTTC CASGGTGRSSEQYF
TRBJ2-7 TRBV7-2 . . TGTGCCAGCAGCTTAGACAAATCCCGCGAGCAGTACTTC CASSLDKSREQYF
TRBJ1-2 TRBV30 . . TGTGCCTGGAGTGTACGTCAGGGATACTATGGCTACACCTTC CAWSVRQGYYGYTF
TRBJ2-7 TRBV5-1 TRBD1 . TGCGCCAGCAGCTTGGCCTTGGGGACAGGGAGCGAGCAGTACTTC CASSLALGTGSEQYF
TRBJ2-3 TRBV7-8 TRBD2 . TGTGCCAGCGGAGCGGGGGGGACAGATACGCAGTATTTT CASGAGGTDTQYF
TRBJ1-4 TRBV5-1 . . TGCGCCAGCAGCTCCACAGGGTTGAATGAAAAACTGTTTTTT CASSSTGLNEKLFF
TRBJ1-2 TRBV2 TRBD1 . TGTGCCAGCAGTGTGTACTCGACAGGGGGCGCAAGAGAAGATGGCTACACCTTC CASSVYSTGGAREDGYTF
TRBJ2-7 TRBV2 TRBD2 . TGTGCCAGCAGCCCGGGACTAGTTATCAACGAGCAGTACTTC CASSPGLVINEQYF
TRBJ1-2 TRBV12-5 TRBD1 few TGTGCTAGTGGGGGGACAGGAACAAACTATGGCTACACCTTC CASGGTGTNYGYTF
TRBJ2-7 TRBV28 TRBD2 . TGTGCCAGCAGTTTTGCGTATAGCGGGGCCTACGAGCAGTACTTC CASSFAYSGAYEQYF
TRBJ2-2 TRBV5-1 . . TGCGCCAGCAACGGGGAGATCAACGGGGAGCTGTTTTTT CASNGEINGELFF
TRBJ2-1 TRBV7-9 . . TGTGCCAGCAGCGCCGCTACCGCCCGGAATGAGCAGTTCTTC CASSAATARNEQFF
TRBJ1-4 TRBV9 . . TGTGCCAGCAGCCCAAGGACAGCGAGCAATCTTGAAAAACTGTTTTTT CASSPRTASNLEKLFF
TRBJ1-3 TRBV30 TRBD1 . TGTGCCTGGAGTCTTGGACAGGTCTCTGGAAACACCATATATTTT CAWSLGQVSGNTIYF
TRBJ2-7 TRBV10-3 . . TGTGCCATCAGTGGGCAGGGTACTGTCGGCGAGCAGTACTTC CAISGQGTVGEQYF
TRBJ2-7 TRBV2 . . TGTGCCCAGCAGGCGGGTCGATCCTACGAGCAGTACTTC CAQQAGRSYEQYF
TRBJ1-4 TRBV28 . once TGTGCCAGCAGTTTATTGGGTTCGCGGGGAAAACTGTTTTTT CASSLLGSRGKLFF
TRBJ2-1 TRBV5-1 . . TGCGCCAGCTCCGGAGGCCGGGATGAGCAGTTCTTC CASSGGRDEQFF
TRBJ1-5 TRBV18 TRBD1 few TGTGCCAGCTCACCACCGTCTTCAGGGGGCAACCAGCCCCAGCATTTT CASSPPSSGGNQPQHF
TRBJ2-3 TRBV5-1 TRBD2 few TGCGCCAGCAGCTTGGCCGAACCGGGACTAGCGGGGGGCGGGGATACGCAGTATTTT CASSLAEPGLAGGGDTQYF
TRBJ1-1 TRBV20-1 . . TGCAGTGCTAAGACAAATGAAGCTTTCTTT CSAKTNEAFF
TRBJ2-5 TRBV5-1 TRBD2 . TGCGCCAGCAGCTCCACTAGCGGGGCACAAGAGACCCAGTACTTC CASSSTSGAQETQYF
TRBJ1-1 TRBV7-3 . . TGTGCCAGCAGCTTAATGGGGGGGGGCAATACTGAAGCTTTCTTT CASSLMGGGNTEAFF
TRBJ1-4 TRBV2 . . TGTGCCAGCAGCTCCAAGACCGGGACTAATGAAAAACTGTTTTTT CASSSKTGTNEKLFF
TRBJ2-1 TRBV7-7 . . TGTGCCAGCAGCCCGGTGCAGGGGCCCTACAATGAGCAGTTCTTC CASSPVQGPYNEQFF
TRBJ2-7 TRBV9 TRBD1 . TGTGCCAGCAGCAACAGGGGGATCTACGAGCAGTACTTC CASSNRGIYEQYF
TRBJ2-1 TRBV14 TRBD2 . TGTGCCAGCAGCCAAGACGCGACTAGCGGGTTGGATGAGCAGTTCTTC CASSQDATSGLDEQFF
TRBJ2-7 TRBV18 . few TGTGCCAGCTCACCGAGCTCCTACGAGCAGTACTTC CASSPSSYEQYF
TRBJ1-1 TRBV18 . . TGTGCCAGCTCACTTGGTCTAGGGGACACTGAAGCTTTCTTT CASSLGLGDTEAFF
TRBJ2-5 TRBV30 . . TGTGCCTGGAGTGGGGTAGGCGGAGAGACCCAGTACTTC CAWSGVGGETQYF
TRBJ1-5 TRBV6-6 TRBD1 once TGTGCCAGCAGTGGAACAGGGGGCTGGGGCAATCAGCCCCAGCATTTT CASSGTGGWGNQPQHF
TRBJ1-4 TRBV7-7 TRBD1 . TGTGCCAGCAGTGAGACAGGGGAACTCGAAAAACTGTTTTTT CASSETGELEKLFF
TRBJ2-2 TRBV7-6 . . TGTGCCAGCAGCACAACCGGGCCACCCGGGAGCGGGGAGCTGTTTTTT CASSTTGPPGSGELFF
TRBJ1-1 TRBV29-1 TRBD1 . TGCAGCGTGTTTACAGGGGTGGAAACTGAAGCTTTCTTT CSVFTGVETEAFF
TRBJ1-2 TRBV28 . . TGTGCCAGCAGCGCGGGGGACTTC CASSAGDF
TRBJ2-1 TRBV28 TRBD2 . TGTGCCAGCAGGGGGGGGGTGCGGGAGTTCTTC CASRGGVREFF